A selection of T cell receptor beta chains follows, all from one sample in a study of blood T cell repertoires in COVID-19. The repertoire was sequenced with immunoSEQ multiplex PCR; TCRdb's copy has only in-frame clones and lacks some. The data contain 300,000 to 450,000 clones, about 90% of them singletons. Sample: PBMCs or T cells enriched from blood (not recorded which). These receptors were taken from a man aged 30 to 45 who had recovered from COVID-19. Both conserved end residues are part of each CDR3. Clone size appears in some rows only: once, few, many, or a class for an expanded clone.

j_call,clone_size,v_call,cdr3_aa
TRBJ2-3,NA,TRBV29-1,CSVGVSVDTQYF
TRBJ2-5,NA,TRBV18,CASSPKRGQGDEETQYF
TRBJ1-6,NA,TRBV21-1,CASSKGRGRNSPLHF
TRBJ1-2,NA,TRBV5-1,CASTHGTGGAEGYGYTF
TRBJ2-5,NA,TRBV27,CASSSEGAETQYF
TRBJ1-4,NA,TRBV29-1,CSVRRPPNEKLFF
TRBJ2-1,NA,TRBV7-3,CASSLEASGYNEQFF
TRBJ1-1,NA,TRBV18,CASSQTGGTEAFF
TRBJ2-7,NA,TRBV6-2/TRBV6-3,CASSHWGVDYEQYF
TRBJ1-5,once,TRBV2,CASRPPGGNQPQHF
TRBJ2-5,NA,TRBV11-3,CASSPRRLYQETQYF
TRBJ2-1,NA,TRBV19,CASSIARQVSNEQFF
TRBJ2-2,NA,TRBV7-2,CASSLGFYRPLGTGELFF
TRBJ1-1,NA,TRBV12-3/TRBV12-4,CATRGTNTEAFF
TRBJ2-7,NA,TRBV5-6,CASSLLRGSYEQYF
TRBJ1-6,NA,TRBV11-2,CASSLVADSSYNSPLHF
TRBJ1-2,NA,TRBV18,CASGRGHGYTF
TRBJ1-5,NA,TRBV12-5,CASGFEENQPQHF
TRBJ1-4,NA,TRBV7-9,CASRRGQLATNEKLFF
TRBJ2-1,NA,TRBV24-1,CATSDSGDNEQFF
TRBJ2-2,NA,TRBV5-1,CASSLAQGTNTGELFF
TRBJ1-1,NA,TRBV5-4,CASSWGQGDTEAFF
TRBJ1-1,NA,TRBV7-9,CASSPPRGEAFF
TRBJ1-2,NA,TRBV13,CASSSSQGNYGYTF
TRBJ1-2,NA,TRBV6-5,CASSPGQGGGYTF
TRBJ2-3,NA,TRBV2,CASRAPAGDYTDTQYF
TRBJ1-4,once,TRBV19,CASRSNGQGEKLFF
TRBJ1-5,NA,TRBV7-6,CASSLYGGNGNQPQHF
TRBJ1-2,NA,TRBV5-1,CASSLGDREASKYGYTF
TRBJ1-1,NA,TRBV18,CASSPHLDMNTEAFF
TRBJ1-1,NA,TRBV6-5,CASRITGNTEAFF
TRBJ1-1,NA,TRBV19,CASTTATRGNTEAFF
TRBJ1-3,NA,TRBV15,CATSRPYLGSSGNTIYF
TRBJ1-1,few,TRBV7-2,CASSLHGTGVNTEAFF